Following are 17 T cell receptor beta chains from one sample sequenced in a study of T cells in Graves' hyperthyroidism and ophthalmopathy. Researchers took RNA transcripts and amplified the TCR beta CDR3 regions from them. HTBI primers drove first-round RT-PCR of the TCR CDR3. TCRdb re-called the multiplex PCR reads with MiXCR, one entry per CDR3 protein. The sample includes more than 550,000 distinct CDR3 sequences, about 45% of them seen just once. The sequencing input was peripheral blood or thyroid tissue (not recorded which). The source of these receptors is an adult man with Graves' disease, either hyperthyroidism or ophthalmopathy (not recorded which).

This clonotype has just one count. The chain uses TRBV6-1 and TRBJ1-1; the D is unclear. There are 13 residues in the CDR3. V was pared by 7 bases and J by 3 bases, with 12 bases between. Per the germline V gene, CDR1 is MNHNS and CDR2 is SASEGT. The DNA of the CDR3 is TGTGCCAGCATGCCAGAATGGGACACTGAAGCTTTCTTT. Residues: CASMPEWDTEAFF.

There are a few counts of this clonotype. V is TRBV20-1 and J is TRBJ1-2, with D hard to call. In germline, CDR1 is DFQATT, CDR2 SNEGSKA (reference sequence). V was clipped by 5 bases and J by 2 bases, with 15 bases between them. The CDR3 runs to 14 residues. In DNA form, the CDR3 reads TGCAGTGCTGGTACTCGGAGGTGGAACTATGGCTACACCTTC. Translation: CSAGTRRWNYGYTF.

V gene TRBV5-1 combines with J gene TRBJ1-3; tentatively, D is TRBD1 (5 bases). CDR1 is SGHRS and CDR2 is YFSETQ in the germline V gene. CDR3 length: 17 amino acids. Trimming took 4 bases from V and 0 from J, leaving 17 bases between them. For the CDR3, the DNA is TGCGCCAGCAGCAGTTTACTCAGGGTACTCTCTGGAAACACCATATATTTT. Encoded protein: CASSSLLRVLSGNTIYF.

This clonotype was counted many times. The V call is TRBV29-1, the J call TRBJ2-7, with D hard to call. V lost 6 bases to trimming and J lost 2 bases, with 14 bases between them. The CDR3 has 13 residues. Germline CDR1 and CDR2: SQVTM and ANQGSEA. CDR3 amino acids: CSVHLSSTYEQYF. DNA of the CDR3: TGCAGCGTCCACTTGTCTTCGACCTACGAGCAGTACTTC.

Of note for this clonotype: A single base is all that separates this from a far larger clone, so a read error is likely. The chain has TRBV7-8 and TRBJ2-5; 7 nucleotides agree with TRBD2. The CDR3 runs to 13 residues. Germline assignment: CDR1 SGHVS and CDR2 FQNEAQ. The V gene end was trimmed by 1 base and the J gene end by 9 bases; junction bases not matched to a gene: 5. The CDR3 DNA is TGTGCCAGCAGCTTAGAGGGACGGGAGGCCCAGTACTTC. Its protein product is CASSLEGREAQYF.

The chain recombines TRBV7-9 with TRBJ1-5; 8 bases align to TRBD1. CDR1 is SEHNR and CDR2 is FQNEAQ in the germline V gene (reference sequence). The CDR3 has 16 amino acids. Trimming cost V 8 bases and J 4 bases; bases outside gene matches: 13. The CDR3 bases are TGTGCCAGCTCACCATCGACAGGGGTGGGAAATCAGCCCCAGCATTTT. It translates to CASSPSTGVGNQPQHF.

The V gene is TRBV2, the J gene TRBJ1-5; a weak D match, TRBD1 (5 bases). The germline gives CDR1 SNHLY, CDR2 FYNNEI. The CDR3 loop spans 14 amino acids. V dropped 6 bases and J dropped 4 bases, with 13 bases sitting between them. Here the CDR3 DNA reads TGTGCCAGCAGCTACGGGGCAGGGAATCAGCCCCAGCATTTT. Its protein is CASSYGAGNQPQHF.

The V call is TRBV5-1, the J call TRBJ1-3; weak D call: TRBD1 (5 bases). The CDR3 sequence is 17 residues long. Germline-derived CDR1 and CDR2 are SGHRS and YFSETQ. V lost 0 bases and J lost 1, with 14 bases in between. CDR3 residues: CASSLGTLTPSGNTIYF. The CDR3 DNA follows: TGCGCCAGCAGCTTGGGGACACTTACCCCTTCTGGAAACACCATATATTTT.

Comments on this clonotype: Relative to the germline gene, one junction end is altered; a read error may explain this. The chain combines TRBV2 with TRBJ1-5; 7 bases agree with TRBD1. The CDR3 runs to 13 residues. CDR1 and CDR2 from the germline V gene are SNHLY and FYNNEI. The chain's CDR3 is CAISLAGGQPQHF. The CDR3 bases are TGTGCCATCAGTTTAGCAGGGGGTCAGCCCCAGCATTTT.

This chain joins TRBV29-1 and TRBJ1-2, with D possibly TRBD1 on 6 matching bases. V was clipped by 7 bases and J by 11 bases, with 14 bases between them. Germline V gene lookup returns CDR1 SQVTM and CDR2 ANQGSEA. This CDR3 spans 10 amino acids. The CDR3 sequence: CSATRGGYTF. The CDR3 DNA sequence: TGCAGCGCGACACGAGGGGGTTACACCTTC. Supplemented by reference TRBV29-1 and TRBJ1-2, the full variable domain reads SAVISQKPSRDICQRGTSLTIQCQVDSQVTMMFWYRQQPGQSLTLIATANQGSEATYESGFVIDKFPISRPNLTFSTLTVSNMSPEDSSIYLCSATRGGYTFGSGTRLTVV.

The chain uses TRBV20-1 and TRBJ1-1, with 7 positions matching TRBD1. The ends lost 8 bases at V and 0 bases at J; junction bases unmatched: 9. The CDR3 is 14 amino acids. Germline V lookup: CDR1 DFQATT, CDR2 SNEGSKA (reference sequence). The CDR3 region is CSLGGTDMNTEAFF. The CDR3 nucleotides are TGCAGTTTGGGAGGGACAGACATGAACACTGAAGCTTTCTTT.

This clonotype was picked up many times. The chain combines TRBV7-9 with TRBJ2-5; 11 bases match TRBD2. The CDR3 runs 15 residues. Germline V gene data show CDR1 as SEHNR and CDR2 as FQNEAQ (reference sequence). Trimming cost V 5 bases and J 5 bases; bases outside gene matches: 7. CDR3 protein: CASSPGLAGWETQYF. In nucleotides, the CDR3 is TGTGCCAGCAGCCCAGGACTAGCGGGTTGGGAGACCCAGTACTTC.

In DNA form, the CDR3 reads TGTGCCAGCAGTTTTGGGACGGATAGCAATCAGCCCCAGCATTTT. Amino acids: CASSFGTDSNQPQHF. The chain employs TRBV2 and TRBJ1-5, with D possibly being TRBD1 (5 bases). The CDR3 is 15 residues long. V was pared by 5 bases and J by 0 bases, with 11 bases between. The germline V gene encodes CDR1 SNHLY and CDR2 FYNNEI. The whole variable domain, remainder taken from reference TRBV2 and TRBJ1-5, is EPEVTQTPSHQVTQMGQEVILRCVPISNHLYFYWYRQILGQKVEFLVSFYNNEISEKSEIFDDQFSVERPDGSNFTLKIRSTKLEDSAMYFCASSFGTDSNQPQHFGDGTRLSIL.

The gene calls are TRBV20-1 and TRBJ1-2; TRBD1 is a possible D gene (6 bases). V shed 4 bases and J shed 8 bases, with 17 bases lying between them. Germline V lookup: CDR1 DFQATT, CDR2 SNEGSKA (reference sequence). The CDR3 is 13 amino acids. The CDR3 is CSAKVGQGYGYTF. The CDR3 nucleotides read TGCAGTGCTAAGGTCGGGCAGGGGTACGGCTACACCTTC.

V gene TRBV19 combines with J gene TRBJ1-5, with 10 bases aligning to TRBD1. Per the germline V gene, CDR1 is LNHDA and CDR2 is SQIVND (reference sequence). V was clipped by 7 bases and J by 2 bases; unmatched bases: 5. There are 15 residues in the CDR3. CDR3 protein: CASNGGTGGNQPQHF. CDR3 nucleotide sequence: TGTGCCAGTAACGGCGGGACAGGGGGCAATCAGCCCCAGCATTTT.

The gene calls are TRBV19 and TRBJ1-1, with 7 bases fitting TRBD1. V shed 5 bases and J 0 bases; nucleotides not matched to a gene: 6. CDR3 length: 15 residues. In germline, CDR1 is LNHDA, CDR2 SQIVND (reference sequence). DNA for the CDR3: TGTGCCAGTAGTGTCCGGACAGGATTGAACACTGAAGCTTTCTTT. Protein: CASSVRTGLNTEAFF. Complete variable domain (other parts from reference TRBV19 and TRBJ1-1): DGGITQSPKYLFRKEGQNVTLSCEQNLNHDAMYWYRQDPGQGLRLIYYSQIVNDFQKGDIAEGYSVSREKKESFPLTVTSAQKNPTAFYLCASSVRTGLNTEAFFGQGTRLTVV.

This clonotype has a handful of counts. The gene calls are TRBV19 and TRBJ1-2, with D possibly TRBD1 on 5 matching bases. This CDR3 is built from 15 residues. Per germline, CDR1 LNHDA and CDR2 SQIVND (reference sequence). Trimming pared 1 base from V and 4 bases from J, leaving 13 bases between. The CDR3 DNA follows: TGTGCCAGTAGTATAGTTCGGGACCTACCCTATGGCTACACCTTC. This sequence encodes CASSIVRDLPYGYTF.